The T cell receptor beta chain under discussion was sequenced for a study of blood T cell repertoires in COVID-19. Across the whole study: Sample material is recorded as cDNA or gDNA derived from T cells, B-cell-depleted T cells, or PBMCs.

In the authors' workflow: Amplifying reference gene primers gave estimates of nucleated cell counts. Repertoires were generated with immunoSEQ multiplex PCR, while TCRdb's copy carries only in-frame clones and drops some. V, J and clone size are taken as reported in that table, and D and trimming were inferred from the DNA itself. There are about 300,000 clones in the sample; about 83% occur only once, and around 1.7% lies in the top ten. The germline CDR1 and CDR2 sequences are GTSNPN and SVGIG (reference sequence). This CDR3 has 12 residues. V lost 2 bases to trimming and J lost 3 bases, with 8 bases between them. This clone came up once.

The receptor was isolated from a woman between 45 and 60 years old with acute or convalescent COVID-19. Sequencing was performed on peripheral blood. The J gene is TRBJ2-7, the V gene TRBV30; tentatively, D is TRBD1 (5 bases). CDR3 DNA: TGTGCCTGGAGTCGCAGGGTCTACGAGCAGTACTTC. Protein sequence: CAWSRRVYEQYF.